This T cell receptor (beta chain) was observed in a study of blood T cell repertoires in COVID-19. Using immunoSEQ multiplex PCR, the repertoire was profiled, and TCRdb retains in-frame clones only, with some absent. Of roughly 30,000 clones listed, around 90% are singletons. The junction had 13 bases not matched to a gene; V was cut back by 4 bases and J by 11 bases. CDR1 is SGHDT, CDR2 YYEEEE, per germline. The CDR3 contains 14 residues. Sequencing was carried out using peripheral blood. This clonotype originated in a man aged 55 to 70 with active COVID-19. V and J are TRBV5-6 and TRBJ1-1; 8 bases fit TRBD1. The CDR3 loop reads CASSLGGAGGEAFF. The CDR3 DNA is TGTGCCAGCAGCCTTGGGGGAGCAGGGGGCGAGGCTTTCTTT. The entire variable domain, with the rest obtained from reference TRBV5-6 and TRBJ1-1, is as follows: DAGVTQSPTHLIKTRGQQVTLRCSPKSGHDTVSWYQQALGQGPQFIFQYYEEEERQRGNFPDRFSGHQFPNYSSELNVNALLLGDSALYLCASSLGGAGGEAFFGQGTRLTVV.